One sample yielded the 5 T cell receptor beta chains listed below, sequenced in a study of technical replicates of blood from several donors. Some clones are missing from TCRdb's copy, which holds only in-frame ones; the method was immunoSEQ multiplex PCR. The sample carries over 50,000 clones, roughly 97% recorded once. The sample was T cells isolated from PBMCs. These receptors were taken from a human donor in good health.

The chain recombines TRBV23-1 with TRBJ2-7, with 10 bases aligning to TRBD2. TRBV23-1 is filed as an ORF, its function uncertain. J was trimmed by 0 bases and V by 3 bases; bases with no gene match: 23. The CDR3 spans 22 residues. The CDR3 region is CASSHSSLLAGHLTSSSYEQYF. CDR3 nucleotides: TGCGCCAGCAGTCATTCGAGTCTACTAGCGGGACACCTGACTTCGAGCTCCTACGAGCAGTACTTC.

This sequence joins TRBV30 and TRBJ1-2; 9 bases line up with TRBD1. This CDR3 has 16 amino acids. Germline V gives CDR1 GTSNPN, CDR2 SVGIG (reference sequence). V shed 5 bases and J 5 bases; nucleotides not matched to a gene: 15. CDR3 sequence: CAWGRDRVLPWYGYTF. The DNA of the CDR3 is TGTGCCTGGGGACGGGACAGGGTTCTCCCTTGGTATGGCTACACCTTC. The variable domain in full, completed from reference TRBV30 and TRBJ1-2, reads SQTIHQWPATLVQPVGSPLSLECTVEGTSNPNLYWYRQAAGRGLQLLFYSVGIGQISSEVPQNLSASRPQDRQFILSSKKLLLSDSGFYLCAWGRDRVLPWYGYTFGSGTRLTVV.

This rearrangement joins TRBV6-6 to TRBJ1-3; no clear D. V was trimmed by 5 bases and J by 0 bases, leaving 11 bases between them. The germline CDR1 and CDR2 sequences are MNHNY and SVGAGI (reference sequence). The CDR3 sequence is 15 residues long. CDR3 nucleotide sequence: TGTGCCAGCAGTAGGACGGGAGACTCTGGAAACACCATATATTTT. Its translation: CASSRTGDSGNTIYF.

The chain employs TRBV5-1 and TRBJ1-1; TRBD1 matches 7 bases. The CDR3 covers 15 residues. The trim removed 2 bases at V and 3 bases at J, leaving 7 bases unmatched. In germline, CDR1 is SGHRS, CDR2 YFSETQ. This chain's CDR3 is CASSFSGQEHTEAFF. The CDR3 DNA reads as TGCGCCAGCAGCTTCTCTGGACAGGAGCACACTGAAGCTTTCTTT.

The chain recombines TRBV30 with TRBJ2-1; possible D gene TRBD2, 5 bases. V was pared by 3 bases and J by 7 bases, with 25 bases between. Germline values: CDR1 GTSNPN, CDR2 SVGIG (reference sequence). This CDR3 spans 17 amino acids. The CDR3 here is CAWSPVRGSQTLNEQFF. The CDR3 DNA reads TGTGCCTGGAGCCCCGTCCGGGGTAGCCAAACGTTGAATGAGCAGTTCTTC.